The 3 T cell receptor beta chains listed next were all sequenced from one sample in a study of blood T cell repertoires in COVID-19. Here immunoSEQ multiplex PCR was the method, and the copy in TCRdb shows in-frame clones only, minus some. The sample lists some 170,000 clones, more than 60% seen once, with around 3% in the top ten. Sample: peripheral blood. The receptors come from a man in his 70s with acute or convalescent COVID-19.

This clone was recorded many times. Here the CDR3 reads CASSVAGTGGNEQFF. The CDR3 coding sequence is TGTGCCAGCAGCGTAGCCGGGACTGGGGGTAATGAGCAGTTCTTC. This chain joins TRBV9 and TRBJ2-1; D might be TRBD2 (6 bases). Trimming removed 0 bases at V and 7 bases at J, with 14 bases between. From germline, CDR1 is SGDLS and CDR2 YYNGEE. The CDR3 spans 15 residues. Together with reference TRBV9 and TRBJ2-1, the CDR3 gives the full variable domain: DSGVTQTPKHLITATGQRVTLRCSPRSGDLSVYWYQQSLDQGLQFLIQYYNGEERAKGNILERFSAQQFPDLHSELNLSSLELGDSALYFCASSVAGTGGNEQFFGPGTRLTVL.

The chain joins TRBV7-3 to TRBJ2-3, with D possibly being TRBD1 (6 bases). The CDR3 totals 14 residues. V was cut by 2 bases and J by 2 bases, with 8 bases left in between. Germline CDR1 is SGHTA and CDR2 is FQGTGA. CDR3 sequence (DNA): TGTGCCAGCAGCTTAGGGACACCCACAGATACGCAGTATTTT. The encoded protein is CASSLGTPTDTQYF.

The J gene is TRBJ2-1, the V gene TRBV2; maybe TRBD1 (6 bases). The CDR3 contains 13 residues. Germline V gene data show CDR1 as SNHLY and CDR2 as FYNNEI. The V end was cut by 8 bases, the J end by 8 bases, with 16 bases between. The CDR3 nucleotides are TGTGCCAGCGCCGCTCAGGGGTGGTATGAGCAGTTCTTC. It codes for CASAAQGWYEQFF.